This entry features one T cell receptor (beta chain) sequence. Its antigen remains unidentified. The record has no base qualities; no much larger clone is one base away. At one collaborating source in Seattle, patients were enrolled during active infection and were followed longitudinally through the course of disease. Collaborating institutions collected whole blood in K2EDTA tubes following their own protocols. For TCRbeta analysis, collaborator samples were shipped as frozen whole blood, as isolated PBMCs, or as DNA extracted from either sample type. TCRbeta CDR3 regions were amplified from genomic DNA using the immunoSEQ Assay, a bias-controlled multiplex PCR. Per the original workflow: Nucleated cell counts per sample were estimated from amplification of reference gene primers within the assay. Sequence reads were collapsed and filtered to measure the absolute abundance of every unique TCRbeta CDR3 rearrangement. For each sample, productive Simpson clonality was calculated by taking the square root of Simpson's diversity index across productive rearrangements. Held by TCRdb, this immuneACCESS table contains in-frame sequences only and omits some clones. Under half of the omission traces to an unresolved V gene where checked; the cause of the rest is unknown. The DNA gave D and trimming, while V, J and clone size come from that table. Recorded for this sample are roughly 190,000 clones; roughly 94% of them occurred a single time. 0.6% to 0.8% of the sample is taken by the ten largest.

This specimen belongs to a study of blood T cell repertoires in COVID-19 (dated by TCRdb to 2018 to 2020). Looking at the study overall: Samples from collaborators originated in the United States, Italy and Spain and spanned both the acute and convalescent phases of COVID-19. The repertoires were made available in a free public database intended to serve as a resource for research on the immune response to SARS-CoV-2. Deeply sampled blood TCRbeta repertoires from subjects exposed to, actively infected with, or recovered from COVID-19 were included in the dataset. Where available, HLA class I and class II types were obtained from metadata supplied by the sample provider rather than from assay-based typing. The samples were drawn from two sources: the first 160 participants of the ongoing ImmuneRACE study, and 1,200 or so subjects contributed by 6 global collaborators. Nearly every sample came with metadata listing a de-identified subject ID, COVID-19 status, age in years and sex. The prospective study material was composed of cDNA or gDNA derived from T cells, B-cell-depleted T cells, or PBMCs. Study-level results and caveats: Clinical and demographic metadata were provided uncurated, with the amount varying by source and participant.

After removal of 4 bases from V and 2 bases from J, the junction retains 2 bases not matched to a gene. The germline V gene yields MGHRA for CDR1 and YSYEKL for CDR2. Its CDR3 holds 15 amino acids, cysteine through phenylalanine. Of all the DNA, just the CDR3 is kept, 45 bases in frame from base 1. The receptor chain draws on TRBV4-1 and TRBJ2-5; TRBD2 agrees with 12 junctional bases. Material: peripheral blood. The clonotype originates from a man younger than 45 with COVID-19, enrolled during active disease. The DNA reads as follows: TGCGCCAGCAGCCGACTAGCGGGGGCACAAGAGACCCAGTACTTC. Its translation reads: CASSRLAGAQETQYF.